This note documents a single TCR beta chain sequence. The antigen remains undetermined. The data stem from a study of T cells in Graves' hyperthyroidism and ophthalmopathy. Amplified regions were TCR beta CDR3 sequences from RNA transcripts. When the TCR CDR3 underwent first-round RT-PCR, the HTBI primer set was used. MiXCR, applied by TCRdb to the multiplex PCR reads, yields one record per CDR3 protein. The sample has hundreds of thousands of distinct CDR3 sequences, 40% to 55% seen once; the top ten hold roughly 8.2%. Study-level results: The blood repertoire included most of the expanded thyroid clonotypes above 0.001.

Germline CDR1 reads SGDLS; CDR2 reads YYNGEE. The length of the CDR3 is 14 residues. The ends were cut back, 0 bases at V and 4 bases at J, with 10 bases in the middle. Sequencing was performed on peripheral blood or thyroid tissue (not recorded which). The chain has TRBV9 and TRBJ1-1; maybe TRBD1 (5 bases). This sequence was found in a woman aged 18-30 years with Graves' hyperthyroidism. This CDR3 reads CASSVALGGTEAFF. The DNA for the CDR3 is TGTGCCAGCAGCGTAGCTCTGGGGGGCACTGAAGCTTTCTTT.